A selection of T cell receptor beta chains follows, all from one sample in a study of shared clonotypes between healthy human individuals. TCRdb keeps only in-frame clones here, not all; method: immunoSEQ multiplex PCR. There are fewer than 700,000 clones in the sample; 85% to 95% occur only once, and approximately 0.12% lies in the top ten. Sequencing input: naive CD8+ T cells sorted from blood. The receptors shown here come from a woman aged 25 to 39 in good health. CDR3s include the opening cysteine and the closing phenylalanine or tryptophan. The D gene is left open where the match is weak. Some rows have no size entry. The others give once, few or many, or a class for an expanded clone.

J | V | size | D | CDR3
TRBJ2-1 | TRBV7-8 | once | TRBD1 | CASSLGQGYNEQFF
TRBJ2-7 | TRBV7-7 | NA | NA | CASSPGTDPRNEQYF
TRBJ2-5 | TRBV19 | NA | NA | CASSRFAMQETQYF
NA | TRBV27 | NA | NA | CASSLNGPRREQYF
TRBJ2-1 | TRBV7-2 | NA | NA | CASSLGLPIYNEQFF
TRBJ2-1 | TRBV27 | NA | NA | CASCLRGSSYNEQFF
TRBJ2-1 | TRBV2 | once | NA | CASSGPSINNEQFF
TRBJ2-7 | TRBV7-9 | NA | TRBD1 | CASSLQSGGEQYF
TRBJ2-2 | TRBV5-4 | NA | TRBD1 | CASSQRQGTTELFF
TRBJ1-2 | TRBV5-6 | NA | NA | CASSLYYTSLQGYTF
TRBJ2-2 | TRBV7-6 | NA | TRBD1 | CATGTGVTGELFF
TRBJ1-2 | TRBV5-4 | NA | TRBD1 | CASSKMGTGELYGYTF
TRBJ2-7 | TRBV10-2 | NA | NA | CASSEGYEQYF
TRBJ1-1 | TRBV2 | NA | TRBD1 | CASSEQGEKANTEAFF
TRBJ1-2 | TRBV5-1 | NA | TRBD1 | CASSLAGGYGYTF
TRBJ2-7 | TRBV7-2 | NA | NA | CASSPSGYEQYF
TRBJ1-1 | TRBV19 | NA | NA | CASSGQTNTEAFF
TRBJ2-1 | TRBV19 | NA | TRBD2 | CASSIATSVYNEQFF
TRBJ2-7 | TRBV27 | NA | NA | CASSPTPLEQYF
TRBJ1-2 | TRBV5-4 | NA | TRBD1 | CASRIPGTGDGYTF
TRBJ2-7 | TRBV27 | NA | TRBD1 | CASSPQGAGSYEQYF
TRBJ2-1 | TRBV10-3 | NA | NA | CAIQGEYNEQFF
TRBJ2-7 | TRBV5-6 | NA | TRBD2 | CASSYRLAGGNEQYF
TRBJ2-7 | TRBV6-9 | NA | TRBD2 | CASSCPSGSVWEQYF
TRBJ2-2 | TRBV15 | once | NA | CATSRDAQGNTGELFF
TRBJ1-1 | TRBV28 | NA | NA | CASRGEGMNTEAFF
TRBJ2-1 | TRBV5-1 | once | NA | CASSLRGSYNEQFF
TRBJ2-1 | TRBV27 | once | TRBD2 | CASSWRDYYNEQFF
TRBJ2-7 | TRBV4-1 | NA | TRBD2 | CASSTSSGTYEQYF
TRBJ2-7 | TRBV6-6 | once | NA | CASTAGSHEQYF
TRBJ2-7 | TRBV9 | NA | NA | CASSVGGSEEYEQYF
TRBJ2-1 | TRBV4-1 | NA | TRBD2 | CASSLADGSYNEQFF
TRBJ2-7 | TRBV6-6 | NA | NA | CASSYLSSYEQYF